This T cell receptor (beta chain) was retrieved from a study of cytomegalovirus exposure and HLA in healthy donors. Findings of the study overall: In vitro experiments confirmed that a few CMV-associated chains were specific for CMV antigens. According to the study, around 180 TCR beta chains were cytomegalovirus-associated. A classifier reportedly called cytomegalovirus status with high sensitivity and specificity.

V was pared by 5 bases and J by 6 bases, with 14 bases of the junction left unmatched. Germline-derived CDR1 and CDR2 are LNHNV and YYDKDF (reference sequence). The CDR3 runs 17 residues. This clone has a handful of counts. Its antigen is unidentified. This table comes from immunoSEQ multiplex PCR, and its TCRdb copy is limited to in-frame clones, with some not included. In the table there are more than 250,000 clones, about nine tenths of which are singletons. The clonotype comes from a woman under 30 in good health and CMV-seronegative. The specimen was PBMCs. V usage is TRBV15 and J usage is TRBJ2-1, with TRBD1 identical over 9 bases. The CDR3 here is CATSGQGGTGISNEQFF. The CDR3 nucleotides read TGTGCCACCAGCGGCCAAGGAGGGACAGGGATCAGCAATGAGCAGTTCTTC. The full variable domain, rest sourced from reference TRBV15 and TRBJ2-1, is DAMVIQNPRYQVTQFGKPVTLSCSQTLNHNVMYWYQQKSSQAPKLLFHYYDKDFNNEADTPDNFQSRRPNTSFCFLDIRSPGLGDTAMYLCATSGQGGTGISNEQFFGPGTRLTVL.